These T cell receptor beta chains were read from a single sample in a study of T-cell reconstitution after alpha-beta-depleted transplantation in children. TCRdb reprocessed the PCR reads via MiXCR and lists one record per CDR3 protein. The repertoire holds roughly 500,000 distinct CDR3 sequences, with about 16% as singletons. This sample comprised PBMCs from the stem cell graft donor, obtained from the stem cell graft. The receptors here all came from a human donor who donated a stem cell graft to a child with acute lymphoblastic leukemia. The CDR3 runs from the conserved cysteine through the conserved F or W. D genes are given only for firm matches. Clone size is not always given. Where it is, it says once, few, many or a class for expanded clones.

TRBV5-5	TRBJ2-5	TRBD1	-	TGTGCCAGCAGCCCCGGGACAGGTTACGGGGAGACCCAGTACTTC	CASSPGTGYGETQYF
TRBV5-1	TRBJ2-1	TRBD2	-	TGCGCCAGCAGCTCGACTAGCGTCAGAAACAATGAGCAGTTCTTC	CASSSTSVRNNEQFF
TRBV2	TRBJ2-1	TRBD1	-	TGTGCCAGCAGTGACTCCTGGACAGGGATCTACAATGAGCAGTTCTTC	CASSDSWTGIYNEQFF
TRBV7-9	TRBJ1-4	TRBD1	-	TGTGCCAGCAGCTTATGGGACAGGGGGCGAGAAAAACTGTTTTTT	CASSLWDRGREKLFF
TRBV29-1	TRBJ2-7	-	-	TGCAGCGCGGACGGGAAGGGCCCAACCTACGAGCAGTACTTC	CSADGKGPTYEQYF
TRBV5-1	TRBJ2-3	-	-	TGCGCCAGCAGCTTGGCGGCAGTGATTAGCACAGATACGCAGTATTTT	CASSLAAVISTDTQYF
TRBV5-4	TRBJ2-7	-	-	TGTGCCAGCAGCTTGGACAATATAGGCCTCGAGCAGTACTTC	CASSLDNIGLEQYF
TRBV7-9	TRBJ2-7	TRBD1	-	TGTGCCAGCAGCGCGCCTAGGACAGGGGGCCGCCGCTACGAGCAGTACTTC	CASSAPRTGGRRYEQYF
TRBV5-5	TRBJ2-2	TRBD2	once	TGTGCCAGCAGCTTTAGCGGGAGAGTCTTTAACACCGGGGAGCTGTTTTTT	CASSFSGRVFNTGELFF
TRBV20-1	TRBJ1-1	-	-	TGCAGTGCTAGAGGAGGTTGGACGTCGGAGGGTAGCGCTTTCTTT	CSARGGWTSEGSAFF
TRBV5-5	TRBJ2-5	-	few	TGTGCCAGCAGTGGAGGCCACGTCCAAGAGACCCAGTACTTC	CASSGGHVQETQYF
TRBV4-1	TRBJ2-7	TRBD2	-	TGCGCCAGCAGGTTGAAAGCGGGAACCTACGAGCAGTACTTC	CASRLKAGTYEQYF
TRBV20-1	TRBJ1-2	-	few	TGCAGTGCGAAGGGTGCAGGGAACTATGGCTACACCTTC	CSAKGAGNYGYTF
TRBV29-1	TRBJ2-3	-	-	TGCAGCGTTGAAGAGCTCGGTGTGCAGGGGACAGATACGCAGTATTTT	CSVEELGVQGTDTQYF
TRBV7-8	TRBJ2-1	-	few	TGTGCCAGCAAAGTGGCGGTCCTTGCCTACAATGAGCAGTTCTTC	CASKVAVLAYNEQFF
TRBV7-2	TRBJ1-2	TRBD1	few	TGTGCCAGCAGCCCTAGGGGGACAGCAGTCGTGGGCTACACCTTC	CASSPRGTAVVGYTF
TRBV20-1	TRBJ2-2	-	few	TGCAGTGCTAGAGTAATTACAGGGCCGAACACCGGGGAGCTGTTTTTT	CSARVITGPNTGELFF
TRBV5-1	TRBJ2-1	TRBD2	many	TGCGCCAGCAGCTTGGATGCGGGAGGTGCCGTGCAGTTCTTC	CASSLDAGGAVQFF
TRBV5-1	TRBJ2-3	TRBD2	-	TGCGCCAGCAGCCTCCCCACTGGCGGGAGAACAGATACGCAGTATTTT	CASSLPTGGRTDTQYF
TRBV12-3/TRBV12-4	TRBJ1-1	-	-	TGTGCCAGCAGTTTGGAGGGGACCTCGAACACTGAAGCTTTCTTT	CASSLEGTSNTEAFF
TRBV6-1	TRBJ2-1	TRBD1	few	TGTGCCGGAGGTTTGGGGACAGGGGGTTGGAATGAGCAGTTCTTC	CAGGLGTGGWNEQFF
TRBV5-1	TRBJ2-2	TRBD2	-	TGCGCCAGCAGCCTGACTAGCGGGAGTTTCGGGGAGCAGTTTTTT	CASSLTSGSFGEQFF
TRBV5-1	TRBJ2-2	-	-	TGCGCCAGCAGCTTGGCATTAGGCACCGGGGAGCTGTTTTTT	CASSLALGTGELFF
TRBV20-1	TRBJ2-7	TRBD1	few	TGCAGTGCCACACCCTCAGGGGGCGTGAGACTTTACGAGCAGTACTTC	CSATPSGGVRLYEQYF
TRBV20-1	TRBJ2-3	-	-	TGCAGTGCTAGGGATCCCCCAGATACGCAGTATTTT	CSARDPPDTQYF
TRBV5-6	TRBJ1-2	-	-	TGTGCCAGCAGCTTGCCTGGGTCCCCTTATGGCTACACCTTC	CASSLPGSPYGYTF
TRBV25-1	TRBJ1-6	TRBD1	few	TGTGCCAGCGGACAGGGGGCCTGGTCACCCCTCCACTTT	CASGQGAWSPLHF
TRBV7-6	TRBJ2-2	TRBD2	-	TGTGCCAGCAGCTTGGGTAGCGGGAGGACCGGGGAGCTGTTTTTT	CASSLGSGRTGELFF
TRBV12-3/TRBV12-4	TRBJ1-2	-	few	TGTGCCAGCAGCCTTCAACCCCGGGGCTATGGCTACACCTTC	CASSLQPRGYGYTF
TRBV5-1	TRBJ2-7	-	few	TGCGCCAGCAGCTTGGGCAGGGCAAGCTCCTACGAGCAGTACTTC	CASSLGRASSYEQYF
TRBV10-3	TRBJ1-5	-	-	TGTGCCATCAGTGACAGAGCCCCCTCCGATTATAGCAATCAGCCCCAGCATTTT	CAISDRAPSDYSNQPQHF
TRBV5-1	TRBJ1-2	-	-	TGCGCCAGCAGCCTACCAGGGGACCTCTATGGCTACACCTTC	CASSLPGDLYGYTF